These 8 T cell receptor beta chains were all obtained from the same sample, sequenced in a study of blood T cell repertoires in COVID-19. Clones were read by immunoSEQ multiplex PCR, and TCRdb kept only the in-frame ones, dropping some. The sample includes approximately 62,000 clones, about 90% of them seen just once. Specimen: peripheral blood. Receptors were obtained from a human donor with active COVID-19. The donor label of this sample is uncertain.

This chain connects TRBV5-1 to TRBJ2-7; 7 nucleotides match TRBD1. Per germline, CDR1 SGHRS and CDR2 YFSETQ. V lost 4 bases, J lost 1 base, and 5 bases stayed unmatched. The CDR3 extends over 14 amino acids. CDR3 in amino acids: CASSPRTGSYEQYF. The CDR3 coding sequence is TGCGCCAGCAGCCCGCGGACAGGATCCTACGAGCAGTACTTC.

The CDR3 sequence: CASSLARGLAGVEETQYF. DNA for the CDR3: TGTGCCAGCAGCTTAGCGCGCGGATTAGCGGGAGTGGAAGAGACCCAGTACTTC. This rearrangement joins TRBV5-4 to TRBJ2-5, with 9 positions matching TRBD2. CDR1 SGHNT and CDR2 YYREEE come from the germline V gene (reference sequence). The CDR3 runs 18 residues. The ends lost 2 bases at V and 3 bases at J; junction bases unmatched: 14.

V and J are TRBV21-1 and TRBJ1-1. TRBV21-1 is labeled a pseudogene. The CDR3 extends over 13 amino acids. CDR3 nucleotides: TGTGCCAGCAGCAAACCGAAGGAGGGTGAAGCTTTCTTT. Translation gives CASSKPKEGEAFF.

J is TRBJ1-3 and V is TRBV6-4; 7 nucleotides line up with TRBD1. V dropped 10 bases and J dropped 4; count of bases not matched to a gene: 7. This CDR3 is built from 13 residues. Germline CDR1 is MRHNA and CDR2 is SNTAGT. The CDR3 nucleotides read TGTGCCACCCCGACAGGGTCAGGAAACACCATATATTTT. Protein product: CATPTGSGNTIYF.

The V gene is TRBV18, the J gene TRBJ2-7; D unclear. Trimming took 3 bases from V and 0 from J, leaving 6 bases between them. Germline-derived CDR1 and CDR2 are KGHSH and LQKENI. This CDR3 comprises 13 residues. The CDR3 sequence: CASSPAGSYEQYF. CDR3 coding DNA: TGTGCCAGCTCACCCGCAGGCTCCTACGAGCAGTACTTC.

The CDR3 reads CASSLALAAPYEQYF. The CDR3 coding sequence is TGCGCCAGCAGCTTAGCTCTAGCGGCCCCCTACGAGCAGTACTTC. The chain uses TRBV5-1 and TRBJ2-7; TRBD2 aligns across 7 bases. The germline V gene has CDR1 SGHRS and CDR2 YFSETQ. The junction had 7 bases not matched to a gene; V was cut back by 2 bases and J by 2 bases. This CDR3 region has 15 residues.

By share, this clone counts as medium-sized. The gene calls are TRBV5-6 and TRBJ2-3; 12 positions match TRBD2. There are 16 residues in the CDR3. CDR1 SGHDT and CDR2 YYEEEE come from the germline V gene. With V trimmed by 0 bases and J by 8 bases, 7 bases remained unmatched. CDR3 region: CASSLVLAGGPGTQYF. The CDR3 coding sequence is TGTGCCAGCAGCTTGGTTCTAGCGGGGGGGCCGGGTACGCAGTATTTT.

The CDR3 DNA reads as TGTGCCAGCAGTGAAGGCCAGGGGCGTGACTATGGCTACACCTTC. Its protein is CASSEGQGRDYGYTF. The V and J genes are TRBV6-1 and TRBJ1-2, with D possibly matching TRBD1 (6 bases). Germline CDR1 MNHNS, CDR2 SASEGT. The V end lost 1 base, the J end lost 3 bases, and 12 bases lay between the germline ends. The CDR3 covers 15 residues.